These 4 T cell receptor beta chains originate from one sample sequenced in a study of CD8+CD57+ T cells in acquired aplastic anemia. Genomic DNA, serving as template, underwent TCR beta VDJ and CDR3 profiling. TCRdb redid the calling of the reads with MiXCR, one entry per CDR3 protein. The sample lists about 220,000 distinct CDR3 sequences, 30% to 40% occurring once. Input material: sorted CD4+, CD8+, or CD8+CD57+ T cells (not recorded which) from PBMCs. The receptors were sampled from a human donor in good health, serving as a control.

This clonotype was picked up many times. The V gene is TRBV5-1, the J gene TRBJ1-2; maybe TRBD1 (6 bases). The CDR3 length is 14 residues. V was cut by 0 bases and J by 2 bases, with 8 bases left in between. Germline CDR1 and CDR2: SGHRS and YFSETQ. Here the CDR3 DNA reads TGCGCCAGCAGCTTGGATGGACAGAACTATGGCTACACCTTC. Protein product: CASSLDGQNYGYTF.

In nucleotides, the CDR3 is TGTGCCAGCAGCTGGGAGTGGGACTATTCCCCCGGAGTCAATGAGCAGTTCTTC. Translating gives CASSWEWDYSPGVNEQFF. This chain links TRBV11-2 with TRBJ2-1, with 7 bases fitting TRBD2. Germline V gives CDR1 SGHAT, CDR2 FQNNGV. V lost 4 bases, J lost 6 bases, and 18 bases stayed unmatched. The CDR3 loop spans 18 amino acids.

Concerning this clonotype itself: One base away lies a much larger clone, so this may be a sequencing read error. CDR3 residues: CAGSLGLPGRDEQFF. CDR3 sequence (DNA): TGTGCCGGCAGCTTAGGATTGCCAGGTAGGGATGAGCAGTTCTTC. This rearrangement joins TRBV25-1 to TRBJ2-1; the D is unclear. The germline V gene has CDR1 MGHDK and CDR2 SYGVNS. CDR3 size: 15 residues. Looking up the rest from reference TRBV25-1 and TRBJ2-1 gives the full variable domain: EADIYQTPRYLVIGTGKKITLECSQTMGHDKMYWYQQDPGMELHLIHYSYGVNSTEKGDLSSESTVSRIRTEHFPLTLESARPSHTSQYLCAGSLGLPGRDEQFFGPGTRLTVL.

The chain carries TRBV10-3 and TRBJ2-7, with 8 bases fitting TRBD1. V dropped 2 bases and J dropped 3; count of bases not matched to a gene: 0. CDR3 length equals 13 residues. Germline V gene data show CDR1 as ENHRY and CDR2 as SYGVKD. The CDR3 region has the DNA TGTGCCATCAGTGAGGGACAGGGCTACGAGCAGTACGTC. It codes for CAISEGQGYEQYV.